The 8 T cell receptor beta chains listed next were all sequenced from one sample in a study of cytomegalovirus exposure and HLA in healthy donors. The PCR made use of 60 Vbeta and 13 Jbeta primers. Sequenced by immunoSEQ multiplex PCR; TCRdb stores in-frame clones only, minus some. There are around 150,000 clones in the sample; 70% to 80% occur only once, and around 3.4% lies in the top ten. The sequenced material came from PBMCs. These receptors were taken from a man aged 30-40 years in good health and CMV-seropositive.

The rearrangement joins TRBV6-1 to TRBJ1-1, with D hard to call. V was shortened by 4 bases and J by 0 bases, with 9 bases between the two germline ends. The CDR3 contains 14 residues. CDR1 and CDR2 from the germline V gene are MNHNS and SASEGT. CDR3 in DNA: TGTGCCAGCAGTGCGAGGCTAATGAACACTGAAGCTTTCTTT. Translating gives CASSARLMNTEAFF.

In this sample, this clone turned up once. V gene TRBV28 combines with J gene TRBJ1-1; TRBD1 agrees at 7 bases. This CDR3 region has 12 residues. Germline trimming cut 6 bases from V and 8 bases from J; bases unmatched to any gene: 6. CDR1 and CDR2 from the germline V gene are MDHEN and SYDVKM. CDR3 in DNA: TGTGCCAGCAGCCCTGACAGGGAGGAAGCTTTCTTT. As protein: CASSPDREEAFF.

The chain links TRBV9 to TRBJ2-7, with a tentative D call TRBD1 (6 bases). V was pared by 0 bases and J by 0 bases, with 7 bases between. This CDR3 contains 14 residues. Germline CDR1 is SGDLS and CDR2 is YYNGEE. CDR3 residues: CASSVDRASYEQYF. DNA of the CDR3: TGTGCCAGCAGCGTAGACAGGGCCTCCTACGAGCAGTACTTC.

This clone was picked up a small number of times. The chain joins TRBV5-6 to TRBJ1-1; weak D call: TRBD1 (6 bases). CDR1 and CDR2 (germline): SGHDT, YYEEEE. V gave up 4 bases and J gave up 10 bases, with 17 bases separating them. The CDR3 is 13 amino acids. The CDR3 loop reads CASSLDSSSRAFF. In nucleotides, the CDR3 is TGTGCCAGCAGCCTGGACAGCTCTAGCCGAGCTTTCTTT. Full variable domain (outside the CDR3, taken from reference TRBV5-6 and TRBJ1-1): DAGVTQSPTHLIKTRGQQVTLRCSPKSGHDTVSWYQQALGQGPQFIFQYYEEEERQRGNFPDRFSGHQFPNYSSELNVNALLLGDSALYLCASSLDSSSRAFFGQGTRLTVV.

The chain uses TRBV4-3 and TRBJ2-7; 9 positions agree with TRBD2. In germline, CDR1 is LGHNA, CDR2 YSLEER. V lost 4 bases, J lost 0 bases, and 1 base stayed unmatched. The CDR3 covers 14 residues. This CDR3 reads CASSLSGSSYEQYF. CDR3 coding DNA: TGCGCCAGCAGCCTTAGCGGGAGCTCCTACGAGCAGTACTTC.

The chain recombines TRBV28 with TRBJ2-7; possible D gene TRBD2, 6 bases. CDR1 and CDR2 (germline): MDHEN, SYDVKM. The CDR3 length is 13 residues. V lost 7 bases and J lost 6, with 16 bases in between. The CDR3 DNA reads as TGTGCCAGCACCCGGGAGCCTATAGGCGAGCAGTACTTC. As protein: CASTREPIGEQYF. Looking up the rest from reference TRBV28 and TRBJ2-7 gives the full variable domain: DVKVTQSSRYLVKRTGEKVFLECVQDMDHENMFWYRQDPGLGLRLIYFSYDVKMKEKGDIPEGYSVSREKKERFSLILESASTNQTSMYLCASTREPIGEQYFGPGTRLTVT.

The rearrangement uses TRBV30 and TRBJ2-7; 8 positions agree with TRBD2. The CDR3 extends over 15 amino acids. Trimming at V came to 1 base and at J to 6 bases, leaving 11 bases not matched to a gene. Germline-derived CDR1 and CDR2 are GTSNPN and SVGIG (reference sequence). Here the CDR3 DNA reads TGTGCCTGGAGTGGATCGGGACGGGGGGGAATCGAGCAGTACTTC. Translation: CAWSGSGRGGIEQYF.

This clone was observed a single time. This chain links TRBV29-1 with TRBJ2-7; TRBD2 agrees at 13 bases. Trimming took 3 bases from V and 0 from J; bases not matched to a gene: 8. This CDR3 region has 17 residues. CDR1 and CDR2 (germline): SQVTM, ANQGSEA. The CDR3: CSVDGLAGASSSYEQYF. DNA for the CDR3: TGCAGCGTTGACGGACTAGCGGGGGCTTCGAGCTCCTACGAGCAGTACTTC.